What follows describes a single T cell receptor (beta chain). This entry is derived from a study of blood T cell repertoires in COVID-19. TCRdb's copy holds only in-frame clones and misses some; the assay was immunoSEQ multiplex PCR. This sample has around 99,000 clones, with about nine tenths found just once. V was shortened by 10 bases and J by 0 bases, with 18 bases between the two germline ends. The CDR3 length is 15 residues. Germline CDR1 is MNHEY and CDR2 is SVGAGI. The V gene is TRBV6-5, the J gene TRBJ1-2; no firm D call. Sequencing was done on a sample of peripheral blood. This TCR came from a man aged 45-60 years with acute or convalescent COVID-19. CDR3 protein: CAIKNRENTNYGYTF. The CDR3 DNA sequence: TGTGCCATCAAAAACCGGGAAAATACTAACTATGGCTACACCTTC.